This T cell receptor (beta chain) was sequenced for a study of CD8+ T cells in alopecia areata. Germline assignment: CDR1 MDHEN and CDR2 SYDVKM. The CDR3 is 15 residues long. V lost 3 bases and J lost 7, with 18 bases in between. Study-wide results and caveats: Across lesional scalp, and particularly alopecia totalis/universalis, clonality surpassed that of normal scalp.

cDNA serving as the sequencing template came from extracted, reverse transcribed RNA. This table comes from immunoSEQ multiplex PCR, and its TCRdb copy is limited to in-frame clones, with some not included. Altogether about 97,000 clones are present, roughly two fifths being singletons, with the ten largest covering approximately 1.2%. This clone was seen only a few times. Its antigen is undetermined. The receptor comes from a human donor with alopecia areata. The specimen sequenced was CD4+ T cells sorted from blood. The V and J genes are TRBV28 and TRBJ1-2; D possibly corresponds to TRBD1 (5 bases). CDR3 nucleotides: TGTGCCAGCAGTTTCTCTTTAGCGGCAGGGTTTGGCTACACCTTC. It specifies CASSFSLAAGFGYTF.